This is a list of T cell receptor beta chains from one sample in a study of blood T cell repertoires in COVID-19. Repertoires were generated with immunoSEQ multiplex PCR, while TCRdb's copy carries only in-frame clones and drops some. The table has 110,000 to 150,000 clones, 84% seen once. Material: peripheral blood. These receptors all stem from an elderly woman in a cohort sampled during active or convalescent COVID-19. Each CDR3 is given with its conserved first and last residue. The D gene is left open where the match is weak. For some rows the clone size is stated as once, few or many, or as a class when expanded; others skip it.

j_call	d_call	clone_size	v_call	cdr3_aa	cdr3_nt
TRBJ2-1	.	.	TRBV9	CASSVVPGNEQFF	TGTGCCAGCAGCGTAGTTCCCGGTAATGAGCAGTTCTTC
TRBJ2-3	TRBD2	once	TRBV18	CASSPWGLAGANADTQYF	TGTGCCAGCTCACCATGGGGACTAGCGGGGGCCAACGCAGATACGCAGTATTTT
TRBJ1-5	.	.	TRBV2	CASKRDKISNQPQHF	TGTGCCAGCAAAAGGGACAAGATAAGCAATCAGCCCCAGCATTTT
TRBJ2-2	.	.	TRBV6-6	CASSIDRGGTGELFF	TGTGCCAGCAGCATCGACAGGGGAGGGACCGGGGAGCTGTTTTTT
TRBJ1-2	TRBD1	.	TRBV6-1	CASSESRGQVAYGYTF	TGTGCCAGCAGTGAAAGTAGGGGACAGGTGGCCTATGGCTACACCTTC
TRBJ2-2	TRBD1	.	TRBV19	CASSIGTGIPGELFF	TGTGCCAGTAGTATTGGGACAGGGATCCCCGGGGAGCTGTTTTTT
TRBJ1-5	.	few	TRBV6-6	CASSYRGINQPQHF	TGTGCCAGCAGTTACAGGGGTATAAATCAGCCCCAGCATTTT
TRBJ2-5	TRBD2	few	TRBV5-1	CASSLLAGVQETQYF	TGCGCCAGCAGCTTGCTGGCGGGGGTCCAAGAGACCCAGTACTTC
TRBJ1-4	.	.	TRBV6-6	CASSYAGLSTGERFF	TGTGCCAGCAGTTACGCCGGACTTTCGACGGGGGAACGGTTTTTT
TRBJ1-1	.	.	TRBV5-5	CASSLLTGWTEAFF	TGTGCCAGCAGCTTGTTAACAGGGTGGACTGAAGCTTTCTTT
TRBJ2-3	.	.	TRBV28	CASSFGGNTDTQYF	TGTGCCAGCAGTTTTGGCGGCAACACAGATACGCAGTATTTT
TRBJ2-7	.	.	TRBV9	CASSPLVTADEQYF	TGTGCCAGCAGCCCGCTTGTGACAGCCGACGAGCAGTACTTC
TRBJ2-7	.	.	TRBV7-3	CASSPGPWSSQGEQYF	TGTGCCAGCAGTCCGGGGCCTTGGAGTTCACAGGGCGAGCAGTACTTC
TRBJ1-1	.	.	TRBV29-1	CSVVVIMNTEAFF	TGCAGCGTTGTAGTAATAATGAACACTGAAGCTTTCTTT
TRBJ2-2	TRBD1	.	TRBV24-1	CATSGTGDTGELFF	TGTGCCACCAGCGGGACAGGGGACACCGGGGAGCTGTTTTTT
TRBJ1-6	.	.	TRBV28	CASKRADNSPLHF	TGTGCCAGCAAGCGGGCAGATAATTCACCCCTCCACTTT
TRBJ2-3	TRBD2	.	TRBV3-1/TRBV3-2	CASSQDSASGGPTDTQYF	TGTGCCAGCAGCCAAGATTCCGCTAGCGGGGGCCCGACAGATACGCAGTATTTT
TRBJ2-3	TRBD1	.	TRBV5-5	CASSLWDRDADTQYF	TGTGCCAGCAGCTTGTGGGACAGGGACGCAGATACGCAGTATTTT
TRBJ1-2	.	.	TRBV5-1	CASSLVGGMYGYTF	TGCGCCAGCAGCTTGGTGGGAGGGATGTATGGCTACACCTTC
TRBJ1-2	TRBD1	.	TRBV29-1	CSVERGRGYGYTF	TGCAGCGTTGAAAGGGGGCGTGGATATGGCTACACCTTC
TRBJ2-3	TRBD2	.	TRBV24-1	CATSDTLAGGSGDTQYF	TGTGCCACCAGTGACACCCTAGCGGGGGGGTCCGGAGATACGCAGTATTTT
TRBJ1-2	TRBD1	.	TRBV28	CASSSWTGGDYGYTF	TGTGCCAGCAGTTCCTGGACAGGTGGGGACTATGGCTACACCTTC
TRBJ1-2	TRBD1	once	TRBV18	CASSAGGPSYGYTF	TGTGCCAGCTCAGCAGGGGGCCCTTCCTATGGCTACACCTTC
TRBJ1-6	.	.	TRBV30	CARRGSSSYNSPLHF	TGTGCCCGGCGGGGGAGTAGCTCCTATAATTCACCCCTCCACTTT
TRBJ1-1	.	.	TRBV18	CASSTAAVRYAEAFF	TGTGCCAGCTCAACAGCCGCAGTTCGGTACGCTGAAGCTTTCTTT
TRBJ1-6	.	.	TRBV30	CAWSVRRALDNSPLHF	TGTGCCTGGAGTGTACGCAGGGCGCTGGATAATTCACCCCTCCACTTT
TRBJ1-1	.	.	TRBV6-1	CASSEIMGRAEAFF	TGTGCCAGCAGTGAAATCATGGGCAGGGCTGAAGCTTTCTTT